A single TCR beta chain is shown here with its context. Its antigen is undetermined. These data originate in a study of early T cells in non-severe SARS-CoV-2 infection. Study in general: Unsorted whole blood bulk RNA was sequenced, with unpaired chains.

V lost 1 base, J lost 2 bases, and 7 bases stayed unmatched. CDR3 length: 16 amino acids. The germline CDR1 and CDR2 sequences are LGHNA and YSLEER. Attachment of unique molecular identifiers to individual cDNA molecules was performed. TCRdb fed the 5' RACE reads into MiXCR, producing one record per CDR3 protein. The table records 55,000 to 85,000 distinct CDR3 sequences, approximately 13% of them present only once. Study outcomes and limitations: VDJdb matches were skewed toward anti-spike CD8 T cell responses.

The chain links TRBV4-3 to TRBJ2-5; TRBD1 matches 7 bases. The source is an adult who was a healthcare worker with PCR-confirmed SARS-CoV-2 infection or an uninfected control (not recorded which). Sequencing was done on a sample of whole blood. CDR3 in amino acids: CASSQGHDREQETQYF. As DNA, the CDR3 is TGCGCCAGCAGCCAAGGACACGACAGGGAGCAAGAGACCCAGTACTTC.